This is a list of T cell receptor beta chains from one sample in a study of CD8 T cells in Susac syndrome. A single record per CDR3 protein comes from TCRdb applying MiXCR to the immunoSEQ multiplex PCR reads. The repertoire consists of about 290,000 distinct CDR3 sequences, with 70% to 90% occurring once and the leading ten covering 0.21%. The sequencing input was CD8+ T cells from PBMCs. These receptors came from a human donor with multiple sclerosis. Both conserved end residues are part of each CDR3. D genes are given only for firm matches. Clone size is stated in some rows and not others, as once, few, many or a class when expanded.

J gene,V gene,D gene,clone size,CDR3 DNA,CDR3 protein
TRBJ2-5,TRBV13,.,.,TGTGCCAGCAGCTTCAGGGTCGAGGAGACCCAGTACTTC,CASSFRVEETQYF
TRBJ2-3,TRBV24-1,TRBD2,.,TGTGCCACCAGTGATCTAACTAGCGGGAGTACAGATACGCAGTATTTT,CATSDLTSGSTDTQYF
TRBJ2-2,TRBV20-1,.,.,TGCAGTGCCTCAGTGCCTTGGGACACCGGGGAGCTGTTTTTT,CSASVPWDTGELFF
TRBJ2-1,TRBV20-1,.,.,TGCAGTGCCATAACCCCCACCGGGACTCCGAGGAAAGGTGAGCAGTTCTTC,CSAITPTGTPRKGEQFF
TRBJ1-5,TRBV6-5,.,.,TGTGCCAGCAGGCCAGGGGATCTCGATCAGCCCCAGCATTTT,CASRPGDLDQPQHF
TRBJ2-1,TRBV7-9,.,.,TGTGCCAGCAGCGCTCCGAATTACAATGAGCAGTTCTTC,CASSAPNYNEQFF
TRBJ1-2,TRBV5-6,.,.,TGTGCCAGCAGCCCGAGACAGGATGGCTACACCTTC,CASSPRQDGYTF
TRBJ1-1,TRBV6-6,.,.,TGTGCCAGCAGTTTTTCAGCAGGCCCTCCAGAAGCTTTCTTT,CASSFSAGPPEAFF
TRBJ2-7,TRBV15,.,.,TGTGCCACCAGCAGATCCCGGGAGAGTGGGGAGCAGTACTTC,CATSRSRESGEQYF
TRBJ2-5,TRBV7-9,TRBD2,.,TGTGCCAGCAGCGACCGACTAGCGGTCCAAGAGACCCAGTACTTC,CASSDRLAVQETQYF
TRBJ1-4,TRBV9,.,once,TGTGCCAGCAGCCACTCCTCCTTGGGCAGTGCAACTAATGAAAAACTGTTTTTT,CASSHSSLGSATNEKLFF
TRBJ1-1,TRBV23-1,TRBD1,.,TGCGCCAGCAGTCGACAGGGCGTCAGAGAGAACACTGAAGCTTTCTTT,CASSRQGVRENTEAFF
TRBJ1-1,TRBV4-3,.,.,TGCGCCAGCAGCCAAAGTGGGGGGCTCGATGTCCACACTGAAGCTTTCTTT,CASSQSGGLDVHTEAFF
TRBJ1-1,TRBV28,.,.,TGTGCCAGCAGTTTGGGACTAACTGAAGCTTTCTTT,CASSLGLTEAFF
TRBJ2-7,TRBV4-1,TRBD2,.,TGCGCCAGCAGCCAGTCGGGACTAGCGGCTTCCTACGAGCAGTACTTC,CASSQSGLAASYEQYF
TRBJ2-2,TRBV6-5,.,once,TGTGCCAGCAGTTACTCCTACTTAAGGGGCGACACCGGGGAGCTGTTTTTT,CASSYSYLRGDTGELFF
TRBJ1-1,TRBV7-4,.,.,TGTGCCAGCAGCTTATTGCCTTCCTCTAAGAACACTGAAGCTTTCTTT,CASSLLPSSKNTEAFF
TRBJ2-3,TRBV27,.,.,TGTGCCAGCAGTTATTTCCCAGATACGCAGTATTTT,CASSYFPDTQYF
TRBJ2-3,TRBV4-3,TRBD2,few,TGCGCCAGCAGCCAAAGCACTAGCGGCGGCACAGATACGCAGTATTTT,CASSQSTSGGTDTQYF
TRBJ2-1,TRBV7-9,.,few,TGTGCCAGCAGCTTGCCCTTCTCTACGAGCTCCTACAATGAGCAGTTCTTC,CASSLPFSTSSYNEQFF
TRBJ1-2,TRBV20-1,TRBD1,many,TGCAGTGCTAGGGACAGGGGGTGGTACCCTGGCTACACCTTC,CSARDRGWYPGYTF
TRBJ2-7,TRBV11-2,TRBD2,.,TGTGCCAGCAGCTCGGGACTAGCGGTCCCCTCCTACGAGCAGTACTTC,CASSSGLAVPSYEQYF
TRBJ2-3,TRBV27,TRBD2,.,TGTGCCAGCAGTCCCTTCACCGGGACTAGCGGGAGGGCCGTGACAGATACGCAGTATTTT,CASSPFTGTSGRAVTDTQYF
TRBJ1-3,TRBV11-2,.,.,TGTGCCAGCAGCTTATTAAACACCACATATTTT,CASSLLNTTYF
TRBJ2-5,TRBV9,TRBD2,.,TGTGCCGGCAGCGTAGGAACGGGAGGGGGAGAGACCCAGTACTTC,CAGSVGTGGGETQYF
TRBJ2-1,TRBV19,TRBD2,.,TGTGCCAGTAGTACACCTCCTAGCGGGAGCTCCTACAATGAGCAGTTCTTC,CASSTPPSGSSYNEQFF
TRBJ1-2,TRBV28,TRBD1,.,TGTGCCAGCAGTCCACAGGGGGCGCGTGGCTACACCTTC,CASSPQGARGYTF
TRBJ2-1,TRBV19,.,.,TGTGCCAGTAGTATTCGTGCGGGACCTTACAATGAGCAGTTCTTC,CASSIRAGPYNEQFF
TRBJ2-1,TRBV27,TRBD2,.,TGTGCCAGCAGTTTAGCTAGCGGGAACGGCTACAATGAGCAGTTCTTC,CASSLASGNGYNEQFF
TRBJ1-2,TRBV5-1,TRBD1,once,TGCGCCAGCAGCTTGCCCTACATAGGAGGACAGGGTGATGGCTACACCTTC,CASSLPYIGGQGDGYTF
TRBJ2-7,TRBV6-2/TRBV6-3,.,.,TGTGCCAGCAGTTACCGCGAGCAGTACTTC,CASSYREQYF
TRBJ1-2,TRBV7-2,.,.,TGTGCCAGCAGCCCTATAGGGGGGGCACCAGACCTTAACTATGGCTACACCTTC,CASSPIGGAPDLNYGYTF
TRBJ2-1,TRBV28,TRBD2,.,TGTGCCAGCAGAGGACTAGCGGGGGGAGGGTCCTACAATGAGCAGTTCTTC,CASRGLAGGGSYNEQFF
TRBJ1-2,TRBV6-2/TRBV6-3,.,.,TGTGCCAGCAGTTACTTTACGGCGTACCTCAACTATGGCTACACCTTC,CASSYFTAYLNYGYTF
TRBJ2-5,TRBV24-1,.,.,TGTGCCACCAGTGAGGCAGGTAGCCAAGAGACCCAGTACTTC,CATSEAGSQETQYF
TRBJ2-7,TRBV24-1,TRBD1,.,TGTGCCACCAGTGCCGAAACCCGGGACAGCTCCTACGAGCAGTACTTC,CATSAETRDSSYEQYF
TRBJ2-3,TRBV12-3/TRBV12-4,TRBD1,.,TGTGCCAGCAGTTACCGGGACAGATACACAGATACGCAGTATTTT,CASSYRDRYTDTQYF
TRBJ2-7,TRBV5-1,.,.,TGCGCCAGCAGCTTGTCGGGGGGCTACTCCGAGCAGTACTTC,CASSLSGGYSEQYF
TRBJ2-5,TRBV6-5,.,few,TGTGCCAGCAGTTACGATAGCGAGGAGACCCAGTACTTC,CASSYDSEETQYF
TRBJ2-5,TRBV7-2,.,few,TGTGCCAGCAGCTTTTTGGGGAGTGGAGAGACCCAGTACTTC,CASSFLGSGETQYF
TRBJ1-2,TRBV6-5,.,.,TGTGCCAGCAGTGCTATTACAGGGTTAGGCTACACCTTC,CASSAITGLGYTF
TRBJ2-7,TRBV4-3,.,.,TGCGCCAGCAGCCAATCCCCCTCCTACGAGCAGTACTTC,CASSQSPSYEQYF
TRBJ2-5,TRBV15,.,once,TGTGCCACCAGCACCCCAGTGGGTGGTGGGGTAGAGACCCAGTACTTC,CATSTPVGGGVETQYF
TRBJ2-7,TRBV25-1,TRBD2,.,TGTGCCAGCAGCCCGGGACTAGGAGTTCTTAACGAGCAGTACTTC,CASSPGLGVLNEQYF
TRBJ2-7,TRBV2,TRBD2,.,TGTGCCACCTCAAAGGCTAGCGGCTCTATCTACGAGCAGTACTTC,CATSKASGSIYEQYF